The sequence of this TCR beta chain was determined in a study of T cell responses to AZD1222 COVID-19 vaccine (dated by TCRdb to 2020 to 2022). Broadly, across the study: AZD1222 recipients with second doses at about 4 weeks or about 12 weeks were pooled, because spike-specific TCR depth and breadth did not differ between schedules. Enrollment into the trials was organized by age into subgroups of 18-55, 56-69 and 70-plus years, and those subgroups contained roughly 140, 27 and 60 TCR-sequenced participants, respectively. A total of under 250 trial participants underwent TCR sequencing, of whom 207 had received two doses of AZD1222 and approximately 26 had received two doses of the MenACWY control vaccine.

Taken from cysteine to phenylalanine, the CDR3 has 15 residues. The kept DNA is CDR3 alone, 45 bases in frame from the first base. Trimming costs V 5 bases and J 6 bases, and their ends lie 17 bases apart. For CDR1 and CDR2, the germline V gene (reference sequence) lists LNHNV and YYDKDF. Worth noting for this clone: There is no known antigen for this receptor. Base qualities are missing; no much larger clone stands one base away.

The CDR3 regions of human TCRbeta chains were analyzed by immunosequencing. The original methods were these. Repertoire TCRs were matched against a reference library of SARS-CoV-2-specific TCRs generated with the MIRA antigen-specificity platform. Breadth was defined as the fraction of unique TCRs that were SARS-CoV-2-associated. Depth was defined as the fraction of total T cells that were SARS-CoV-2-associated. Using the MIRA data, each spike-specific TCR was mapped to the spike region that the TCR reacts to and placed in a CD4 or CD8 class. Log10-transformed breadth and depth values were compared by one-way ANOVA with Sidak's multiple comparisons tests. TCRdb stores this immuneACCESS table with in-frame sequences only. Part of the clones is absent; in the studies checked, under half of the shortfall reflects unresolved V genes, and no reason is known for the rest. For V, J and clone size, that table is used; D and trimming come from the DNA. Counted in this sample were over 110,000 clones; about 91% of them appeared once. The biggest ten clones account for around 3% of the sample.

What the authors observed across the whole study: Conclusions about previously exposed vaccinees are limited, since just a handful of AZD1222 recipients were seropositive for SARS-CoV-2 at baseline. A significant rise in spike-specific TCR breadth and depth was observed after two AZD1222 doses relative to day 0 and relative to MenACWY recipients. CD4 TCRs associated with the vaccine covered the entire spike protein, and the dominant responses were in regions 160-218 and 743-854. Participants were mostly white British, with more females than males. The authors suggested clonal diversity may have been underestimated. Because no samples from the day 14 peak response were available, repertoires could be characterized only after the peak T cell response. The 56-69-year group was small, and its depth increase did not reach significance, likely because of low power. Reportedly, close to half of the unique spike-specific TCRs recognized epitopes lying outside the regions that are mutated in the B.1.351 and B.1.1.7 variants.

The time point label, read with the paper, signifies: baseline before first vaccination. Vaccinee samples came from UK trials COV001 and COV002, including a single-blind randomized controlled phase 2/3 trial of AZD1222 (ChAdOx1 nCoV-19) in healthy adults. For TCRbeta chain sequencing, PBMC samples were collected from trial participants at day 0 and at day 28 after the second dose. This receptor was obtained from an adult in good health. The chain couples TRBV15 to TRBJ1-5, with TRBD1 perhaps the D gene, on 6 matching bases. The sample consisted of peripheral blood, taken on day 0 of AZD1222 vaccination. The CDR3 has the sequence CATSASGGLGQPQHF. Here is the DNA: TGTGCCACCAGCGCCTCGGGGGGGCTCGGTCAGCCCCAGCATTTT.